This TCR beta chain emerged from a study of blood T cell repertoires in COVID-19. Study context: Donors in the United States, Italy and Spain gave samples during acute or convalescent COVID-19. The analysed material was cDNA or gDNA that came from T cells, B-cell-depleted T cells, or PBMCs.

Original analysis: Amplification of reference gene primers provided the estimated nucleated cell counts. Clones were read by immunoSEQ multiplex PCR, and TCRdb kept only the in-frame ones, dropping some. That table is the source of V, J and clone size, and D and trimming were worked out from the DNA. This repertoire shows roughly 120,000 clones, around 90% found once; its top ten account for about 3.5%. The CDR3 is 15 amino acids. Germline CDR1 reads SGHTA; CDR2 reads FQGNSA. Trimming left V 5 bases short and J 0 bases short, with 11 bases between. This TCR was recovered from a man aged 45 to 65 with active COVID-19. The chain links TRBV7-2 to TRBJ2-1; D is unresolved. The sample consisted of peripheral blood. CDR3 residues: CASSPDRSSYNEQFF. DNA for the CDR3: TGTGCCAGCAGCCCCGATCGGAGCTCCTACAATGAGCAGTTCTTC.